One T cell receptor (beta chain) is described in this entry. This sample is part of a study of blood T cell repertoires in COVID-19. Overall study: Sites in the United States, Italy and Spain provided acute and convalescent COVID-19 samples. From T cells, B-cell-depleted T cells, or PBMCs came the material, which was cDNA or gDNA.

Clones were sequenced by immunoSEQ multiplex PCR, and TCRdb holds only the in-frame ones, with some missing. The profile covers just over 250,000 clones, with around 87% appearing a single time and over 2% taken by the ten largest. The germline V gene encodes CDR1 MNHEY and CDR2 SMNVEV (reference sequence). V shed 5 bases and J shed 4 bases, with 18 bases lying between them. This CDR3 is built from 16 residues. This clonotype originated in a woman between 50 and 59 years old with acute or convalescent COVID-19. The chain employs TRBV27 and TRBJ1-5; possibly TRBD1 for D (6 bases). Sequencing input: peripheral blood. The DNA for the CDR3 is TGTGCCAGCAGTACCCGTCTTCAGGGGACAAATCAGCCCCAGCATTTT. It encodes CASSTRLQGTNQPQHF.